This TCR beta chain appears in the sequencing data of a study of blood T cells in healthy people across ages. Study-level results: Comparison with aged donors showed that long-lived donors had more naive CD4+ cells and higher diversity. Unsorted PBMCs ruled out conclusive naive versus antigen-experienced comparison.

Next came a second PCR, run for about 7 to 11 cycles, which used a sample-barcoded 5' primer along with a J-beta primer mix. MiXCR was run by TCRdb on the 5' RACE reads, yielding one entry per CDR3 protein. Among over 600,000 distinct CDR3 sequences, 40% to 45% were seen once, and the ten largest hold around 32%. The germline V and J ends were trimmed by 0 bases and 4 bases, with 13 bases remaining between them. The germline V gene has CDR1 SGDLS and CDR2 YYNGEE. The CDR3 covers 16 residues. Many counts were recorded for this clonotype. Its target is not known. The chain has TRBV9 and TRBJ2-2; perhaps TRBD1 as D (5 bases). This clonotype was obtained from a man at least 80 years old in good health. The sample comprised blood. The CDR3 coding sequence is TGTGCCAGCAGCGTAGCCCAGGGTAGGGCCACCGGGGAGCTGTTTTTT. It encodes CASSVAQGRATGELFF.